The T cell receptor (beta chain) described here comes from a study of cytomegalovirus exposure and HLA in healthy donors. Study outcomes and limitations: Being indistinguishable, some V segments were excluded, TRBV6-2 and TRBV6-3 among them. Near-uniform donor sequencing depth was presumed by presence/absence analyses. As was reported, the classifier diagnosed cytomegalovirus status with high specificity and sensitivity.

When sampled, the donors appeared nominally healthy, though they likely had unrecorded immune exposures. This CDR3 region has 13 residues. The V end was cut by 2 bases, the J end by 7 bases, with 11 bases between. The germline CDR1 and CDR2 sequences are SGHTA and FQGNSA. 60 Vbeta and 13 Jbeta primers were used in PCR. Only in-frame clones appear in the TCRdb table, and some are missing; sequencing was by immunoSEQ multiplex PCR. The sample comprises roughly 170,000 clones, approximately 80% of which are singletons, and 1.6% rests with the top ten. Comment on this clone: What it binds is not known.

V gene TRBV7-2 combines with J gene TRBJ1-1; D might be TRBD1 (6 bases). Specimen: PBMCs. The sequence was collected from a woman in her 30s in good health and CMV-seronegative. The CDR3 spells CASSLQGFFEAFF. DNA for the CDR3: TGTGCCAGCAGCTTACAGGGGTTTTTTGAAGCTTTCTTT.